This T cell receptor (beta chain) appears in the sequencing data of a study of T cells in localized non-small cell lung cancer. Notes on the study in general: Uninvolved adjacent lung had the highest recorded T cell clonality, with tumor below it. Sequencing was restricted to one tumor region; therefore, heterogeneity remains possible. Median detection of top 100 tumor clones in adjacent lung was 57 clones. Greater T cell density in blood accompanied longer overall survival.

Repertoires were generated with immunoSEQ multiplex PCR, while TCRdb's copy carries only in-frame clones and drops some. In the table there are approximately 61,000 clones, approximately 90% of which are singletons. This clone was detected only once. The antigen is unknown. The ends were cut back, 4 bases at V and 2 bases at J, with 15 bases in the middle. The V gene's germline CDR1 is SQVTM and CDR2 ANQGSEA. CDR3 size: 14 residues. The starting material was peripheral blood, obtained before any cancer treatment. V gene TRBV29-1 combines with J gene TRBJ2-7, with D possibly being TRBD1 (6 bases). This sequence was found in a woman aged 35 to 69 with stage I lung adenocarcinoma. CDR3 amino acids: CSVVWAQGTYEQYF. The DNA for the CDR3 is TGCAGCGTTGTTTGGGCACAGGGAACCTACGAGCAGTACTTC.